These 5 T cell receptor beta chains were all obtained from the same sample, sequenced in a study of cytomegalovirus exposure and HLA in healthy donors. 13 Jbeta primers and 60 Vbeta primers were used for the PCR. TCRdb keeps only in-frame clones here, not all; method: immunoSEQ multiplex PCR. The sample includes about 120,000 clones, around three quarters of them seen just once. The sample comprised PBMCs. The receptors were gathered from a man younger than 35 in good health and CMV-seronegative.

V usage is TRBV30 and J usage is TRBJ2-7; D is possibly TRBD2 (6 bases). CDR1 is GTSNPN, CDR2 SVGIG, per germline (reference sequence). V shed 5 bases and J shed 6 bases, with 17 bases lying between them. The CDR3 covers 13 residues. CDR3 protein: CAWDRDLLREQYF. DNA of the CDR3: TGTGCCTGGGACCGGGACTTACTTCGCGAGCAGTACTTC.

This chain uses TRBV6-1 with TRBJ2-2; 8 nucleotides agree with TRBD2. The CDR3 length is 15 residues. From germline, CDR1 is MNHNS and CDR2 SASEGT. Trimming took 8 bases from V and 6 from J; bases not matched to a gene: 11. The CDR3 nucleotides read TGTGCCAGCCTCCCGGGGGGGGGCTTTTCCGGGGAGCTGTTTTTT. Protein sequence: CASLPGGGFSGELFF.

This chain connects TRBV7-3 to TRBJ1-2, with TRBD1 as a possible D gene (5 bases). The V gene lost 0 bases and the J gene lost 3 bases, with 11 bases spanning the gap. Germline lookup yields CDR1 SGHTA and CDR2 FQGTGA. CDR3 length: 15 amino acids. The CDR3, as DNA: TGTGCCAGCAGCTTAACGAAGGGGTTGGACTATGGCTACACCTTC. It translates to CASSLTKGLDYGYTF.

The rearrangement uses TRBV28 and TRBJ2-7; 9 bases line up with TRBD1. In germline, CDR1 is MDHEN, CDR2 SYDVKM. The V segment lost 8 bases and the J segment 5 bases; nucleotides outside the gene matches: 10. This CDR3 has 14 residues. CDR3 nucleotides: TGTGCCAGCTGGACCGGGACAGGGTACGACGAGCAGTACTTC. Translation: CASWTGTGYDEQYF.

The J gene is TRBJ1-3, the V gene TRBV4-1; no reliable D call. The CDR3 totals 17 residues. Trimming took 4 bases from V and 0 from J, leaving 16 bases between them. From germline, CDR1 is MGHRA and CDR2 YSYEKL. This CDR3 reads CASSPERAGSSGNTIYF. The CDR3 DNA follows: TGCGCCAGCAGCCCAGAGAGGGCGGGGAGCTCTGGAAACACCATATATTTT.